This TCR beta chain was observed in a study of cytomegalovirus exposure and HLA in healthy donors. Whole-study context: Membership in the Caucasian-associated ancestry cluster was found for 81% of approximately 430 genotyped donors.

For this clone: What it binds is unknown.

The V gene lost 6 bases and the J gene lost 3 bases, with 8 bases spanning the gap. CDR3 length: 12 residues. CDR1 and CDR2 from the germline V gene are MDHEN and SYDVKM. The PCR used 60 Vbeta and 13 Jbeta primers. Sequencing was performed with immunoSEQ multiplex PCR; in TCRdb, only in-frame clones are kept and a portion is missing. The sample lists some 130,000 clones, 77% occurring once. Findings and limits, study-wide: Likely technical artifact: a cluster of highly shared sequence variants. Trimming of TCR beta V- and J-genes showed a link, identified in a later analysis, to a missense DCLRE1C variant.

The source is a male donor in good health and CMV-seropositive. The sample taken for sequencing was PBMCs. This chain links TRBV28 with TRBJ1-2; D not certain. The CDR3 here is CASRRVDYGYTF. The CDR3 bases are TGTGCCAGCAGACGGGTGGACTATGGCTACACCTTC.